This T cell receptor (beta chain) was sequenced in a study of beta chain features in type 1 diabetes (dated by TCRdb to the late 2010s). A note on the overall study: No differences in mean age, gender distribution, total cell number or subset yield were found between patients and healthy donors. A total of around 110,000,000 sorted cells were examined across all samples, and RNA yield correlated strongly with the number of cells per subset. The study compared TCRB repertoires of sorted circulating CD4+ T cell subsets between recently diagnosed type 1 diabetes patients and matched healthy donors. Regulatory and stem cell-like memory subsets were obtained from only 8 patients and roughly eight healthy donors, while naive and central memory subsets were obtained from all 30 or so donors.

The CDR3 runs 17 amino acids, cysteine and phenylalanine included. Only CDR3 DNA is held: 51 bases, read in frame from base 1. Ends trimmed: V by 0 bases, J by 7 bases; bases unmatched to a gene: 6. CDR1 and CDR2 are read off the germline V gene (reference sequence) as MNHEY and SMNVEV. Overall study outcomes, separate from this receptor: Shorter templates might have been favored by PCR, but patient and control samples were amplified and corrected together, so both groups would have been affected equally by any skew. Type 1 diabetes patients showed a moderate but significant shortening of TCRB CDR3 length in all four CD4+ subsets. Because the HLA sub-analyses included only small numbers of individuals, any influence of HLA type on TCRB rearrangement was left unresolved. The naive, central memory and regulatory TCRB repertoires appeared to resemble one another more closely among patients than among healthy donors. Fewer insertions and more nucleotide deletions at VDJ recombination sites were observed in patients with type 1 diabetes, implying thymic rearrangement abnormalities. Because cDNA was sequenced instead of genomic DNA, highly expressing activated cells could be over-represented, though the groups showed no difference in activation or CD3 levels.

Each donor gave one peripheral blood draw, roughly 110 mL on average, collected into heparinised tubes. Using a panel that included CD45RO, CCR7, CD25, CD127, CD95 and CD27, naive, central memory, regulatory and stem cell-like memory CD4+ T cells were sorted on a BD FACSAria II. Every sorted population had a purity above 98%. PBMCs were isolated right away by Lymphoprep density gradient centrifugation and were stained directly, without culture. Samples were stained and sorted in pairs, with one healthy donor and one patient per experiment, so that batch effects were minimized. The High Capacity cDNA Reverse Transcription Kit was used to reverse transcribe all of the isolated RNA, meaning that expressed TCRB transcripts were what got sequenced. Deep immunoSEQ sequencing was performed on naive, central memory and regulatory T cell samples, with an average of approximately 3.9 million total reads per sample. Sorted cells were lysed in RLT buffer, and RNA was extracted using DNase-treated RNeasy Micro or Mini kits according to cell number. Each cell subset was processed on its own to prevent cross-contamination, while patient and healthy donor samples were processed together. Using the immunoSEQ multiplex PCR, TCRB sequences were amplified from cDNA into 87-bp fragments spanning the CDR3 region. The amplicons were sequenced using the Illumina HiSeq platform. The study's processing was this. Synthetic template baselines were used to correct PCR bias computationally, reads within Hamming distance 2 were collapsed, and singletons that could not be merged were discarded. By aligning reads against IMGT, V, D and J genes, CDR3 length, and insertions or deletions at six rearrangement sites were assigned. Within each subset, clonotype counts were normalized to the number of sorted cells before true diversity and Gini coefficients were calculated with the tcR R package. The overlap coefficient, calculated on TCRB nucleotide sequences, was used to measure repertoire sharing. Out-of-frame TCRB sequences from naive cells were analyzed to stand in for the pre-selection repertoire. Entries here come from immuneACCESS through TCRdb and include only in-frame sequences with V and J called. Some clones fail to appear in such tables; in the studies checked, an unresolved V gene covers under half of the shortfall, and the cause of the remainder is unknown. V and J calls and clone size are as listed in that table; D and trimming were resolved from the DNA. The sample table records about 240,000 clones; approximately 13% of these occur just once. Approximately 0.018% of the sample goes to the ten largest clones.

This clone has more than one count but fewer than ten. It has no known antigen specificity. No much larger clonotype is one base removed from it; base qualities were not supplied. The chain was built from TRBV27 and TRBJ2-1; TRBD2 matches 13 bases in the middle. The sequence derives from a young man with type 1 diabetes. Sample: naive CD4+ T cells from blood. Taken with the paper, the label for cell subset or site translates to: true naive CD4+ T cells. Here the CDR3 is given as CASSLSRRTSGSNEQFF. At the DNA level, the sequence is TGTGCCAGCAGTTTATCGAGGAGGACTAGCGGGAGTAATGAGCAGTTCTTC.